The clone carrying this T cell receptor beta chain was observed a handful of times. Its antigen is as yet unknown. Repertoires were generated with immunoSEQ multiplex PCR, while TCRdb's copy carries only in-frame clones and drops some. The repertoire holds about 100,000 clones, with approximately 90% as singletons. The data originate from a study of OX40 agonist ivuxolimab in advanced cancers. Looking at the study overall: Across the patients, intravenous ivuxolimab was delivered every 2 weeks at 0.01 to 10 mg/kg. Study-wide results and caveats: Averaging showed that CD8+ T cells had more expanded clones than CD4+ did. With doses of 0.1-3.0 mg/kg, partial responders showed among the lowest clonal expansion.

This TCR derives from an adult with an advanced solid tumor such as melanoma, head and neck, liver or kidney cancer. The sequencing used CD4+ or CD8+ T cells sorted from blood, collected in a trial of the OX40 agonist ivuxolimab.

The CDR3 spells CASSFIGLGYTF. Here the CDR3 DNA reads TGTGCCAGCAGCTTTATAGGGTTAGGCTACACCTTC. The chain uses TRBV5-5 and TRBJ1-2; D is unclear. V lost 2 bases, J lost 8 bases, and 10 bases lay in between. There are 12 residues in the CDR3. Germline V gene lookup returns CDR1 SGHKS and CDR2 YYEKEE (reference sequence). Using reference TRBV5-5 and TRBJ1-2 for the parts outside the CDR3, the full variable domain is DAGVTQSPTHLIKTRGQQVTLRCSPISGHKSVSWYQQVLGQGPQFIFQYYEKEERGRGNFPDRFSARQFPNYSSELNVNALLLGDSALYLCASSFIGLGYTFGSGTRLTVV.